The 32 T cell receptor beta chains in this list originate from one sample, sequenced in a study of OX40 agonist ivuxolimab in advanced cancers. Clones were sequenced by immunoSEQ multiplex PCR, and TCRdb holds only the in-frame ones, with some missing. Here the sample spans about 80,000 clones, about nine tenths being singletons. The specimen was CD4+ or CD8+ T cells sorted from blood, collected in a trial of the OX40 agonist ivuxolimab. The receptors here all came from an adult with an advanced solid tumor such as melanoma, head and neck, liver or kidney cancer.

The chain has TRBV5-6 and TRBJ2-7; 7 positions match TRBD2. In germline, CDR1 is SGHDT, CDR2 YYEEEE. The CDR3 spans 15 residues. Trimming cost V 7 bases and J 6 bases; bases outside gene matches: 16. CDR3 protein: CASGEGTGLRCEQYV. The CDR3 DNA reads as TGTGCCAGCGGGGAGGGGACGGGGTTAAGGTGCGAGCAGTACGTC.

In nucleotides, the CDR3 is TGTGCAAGCGAGGTACAGTTGAACACTGAAGCTTTCTTT. Encoded protein: CASEVQLNTEAFF. The V gene is TRBV6-6, the J gene TRBJ1-1, with D unresolved. CDR1 and CDR2 (germline): MNHNY, SVGAGI (reference sequence). CDR3 length equals 13 residues.

CDR3 coding DNA: TGTGCCAGCAGCGGTGGACTAGCTCTCACAGATACGCAGTATTTT. The encoded protein is CASSGGLALTDTQYF. This chain joins TRBV5-4 and TRBJ2-3; 8 bases are a match to TRBD2. After removal of 4 bases from V and 2 bases from J, the junction contained 6 bases not matched to a gene. The CDR3 spans 15 residues. Looked up from germline, CDR1 is SGHNT and CDR2 is YYREEE (reference sequence).

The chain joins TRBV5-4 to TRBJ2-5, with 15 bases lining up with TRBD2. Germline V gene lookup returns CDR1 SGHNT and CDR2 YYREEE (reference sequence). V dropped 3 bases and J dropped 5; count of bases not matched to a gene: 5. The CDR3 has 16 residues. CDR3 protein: CASSSGTSGRSETQYF. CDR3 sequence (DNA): TGTGCCAGCAGCTCCGGGACTAGCGGGAGGTCGGAGACCCAGTACTTC.

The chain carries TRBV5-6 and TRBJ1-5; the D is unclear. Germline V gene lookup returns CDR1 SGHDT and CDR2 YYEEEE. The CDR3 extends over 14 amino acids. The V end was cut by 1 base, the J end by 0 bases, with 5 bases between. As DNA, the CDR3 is TGTGCCAGCAGCTTGTTAAATAGCAATCAGCCCCAGCATTTT. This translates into CASSLLNSNQPQHF.

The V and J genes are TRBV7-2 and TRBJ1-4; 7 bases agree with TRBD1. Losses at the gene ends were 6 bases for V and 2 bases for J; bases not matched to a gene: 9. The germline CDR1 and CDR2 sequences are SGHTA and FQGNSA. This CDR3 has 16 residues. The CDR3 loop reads CASSRHTGVTNEKLFF. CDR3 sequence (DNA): TGTGCCAGCAGTAGACACACAGGGGTCACTAATGAAAAACTGTTTTTT. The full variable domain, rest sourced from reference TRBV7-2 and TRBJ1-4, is GAGVSQSPSNKVTEKGKDVELRCDPISGHTALYWYRQSLGQGLEFLIYFQGNSAPDKSGLPSDRFSAERTGGSVSTLTIQRTQQEDSAVYLCASSRHTGVTNEKLFFGSGTQLSVL.

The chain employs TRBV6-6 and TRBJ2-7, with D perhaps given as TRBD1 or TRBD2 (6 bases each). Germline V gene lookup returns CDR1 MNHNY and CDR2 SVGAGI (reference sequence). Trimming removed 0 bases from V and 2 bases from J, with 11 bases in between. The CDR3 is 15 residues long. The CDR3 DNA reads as TGTGCCAGCAGTTACTCAGGAGGGGGGCCCTACGAGCAGTACGTC. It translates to CASSYSGGGPYEQYV.

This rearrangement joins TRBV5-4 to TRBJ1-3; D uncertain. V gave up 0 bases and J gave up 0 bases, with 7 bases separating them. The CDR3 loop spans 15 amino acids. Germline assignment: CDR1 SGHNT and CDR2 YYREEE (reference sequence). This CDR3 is CASSLGGGSGNTIYF. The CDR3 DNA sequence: TGTGCCAGCAGCTTGGGAGGAGGCTCTGGAAACACCATATATTTT.

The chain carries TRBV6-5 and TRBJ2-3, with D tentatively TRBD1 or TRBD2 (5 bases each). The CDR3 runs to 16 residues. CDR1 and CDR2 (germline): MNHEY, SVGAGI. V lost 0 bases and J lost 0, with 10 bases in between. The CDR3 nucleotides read TGTGCCAGCAGTTACTCGACTTGGGGGAGCACAGATACGCAGTATTTT. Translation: CASSYSTWGSTDTQYF.

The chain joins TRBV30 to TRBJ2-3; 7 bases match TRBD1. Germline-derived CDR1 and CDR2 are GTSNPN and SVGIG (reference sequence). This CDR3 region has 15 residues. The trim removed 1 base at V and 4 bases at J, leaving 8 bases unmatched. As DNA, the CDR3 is TGTGCCTGGAGTGGCCGGGACAGAGCCCCAGATACGCAGTATTTT. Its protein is CAWSGRDRAPDTQYF. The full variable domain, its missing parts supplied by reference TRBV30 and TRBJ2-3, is SQTIHQWPATLVQPVGSPLSLECTVEGTSNPNLYWYRQAAGRGLQLLFYSVGIGQISSEVPQNLSASRPQDRQFILSSKKLLLSDSGFYLCAWSGRDRAPDTQYFGPGTRLTVL.

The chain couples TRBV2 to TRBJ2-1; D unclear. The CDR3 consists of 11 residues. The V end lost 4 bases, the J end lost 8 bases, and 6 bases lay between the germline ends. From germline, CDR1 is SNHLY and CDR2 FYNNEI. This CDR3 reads CASSVYYEQFF. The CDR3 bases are TGTGCCAGCAGTGTATATTATGAGCAGTTCTTC.

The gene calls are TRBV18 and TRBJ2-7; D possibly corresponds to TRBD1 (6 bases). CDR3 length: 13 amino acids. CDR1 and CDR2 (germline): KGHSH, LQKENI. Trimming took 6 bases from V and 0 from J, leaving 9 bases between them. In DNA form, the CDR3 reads TGTGCCAGCTCCCTGGACAGCTCCTACGAGCAGTACGTC. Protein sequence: CASSLDSSYEQYV.

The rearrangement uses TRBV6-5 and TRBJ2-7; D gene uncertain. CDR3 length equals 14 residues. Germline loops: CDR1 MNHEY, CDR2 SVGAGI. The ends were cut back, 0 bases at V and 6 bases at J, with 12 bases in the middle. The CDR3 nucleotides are TGTGCCAGCAGTTACTCGGGGTGGGCAGCCGAGCAGTACGTC. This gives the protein CASSYSGWAAEQYV.

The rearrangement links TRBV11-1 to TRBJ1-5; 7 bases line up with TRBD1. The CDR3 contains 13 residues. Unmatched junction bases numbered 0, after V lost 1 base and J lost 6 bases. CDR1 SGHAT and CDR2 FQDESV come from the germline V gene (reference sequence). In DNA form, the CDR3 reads TGTGCCAGCAGCTTAGACAGGGGTCAGCCCCAGCATTTT. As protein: CASSLDRGQPQHF.

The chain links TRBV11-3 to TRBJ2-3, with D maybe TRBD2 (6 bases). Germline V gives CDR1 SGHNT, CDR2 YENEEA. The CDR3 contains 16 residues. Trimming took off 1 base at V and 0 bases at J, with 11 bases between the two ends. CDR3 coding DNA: TGTGCCAGCAGCTTAGGTTTTGGGACTAGCACAGATACGCAGTATTTT. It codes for CASSLGFGTSTDTQYF.

The CDR3 spells CASSLMGQGPGELFF. The CDR3 region has the DNA TGTGCCAGCAGCTTAATGGGACAGGGGCCCGGGGAGCTGTTTTTT. V gene TRBV11-1 combines with J gene TRBJ2-2; 10 positions match TRBD1. CDR3 length equals 15 residues. From germline, CDR1 is SGHAT and CDR2 FQDESV (reference sequence). V lost 2 bases, J lost 6 bases, and 3 bases stayed unmatched. Using reference TRBV11-1 and TRBJ2-2 for the parts outside the CDR3, the full variable domain is EAEVAQSPRYKITEKSQAVAFWCDPISGHATLYWYRQILGQGPELLVQFQDESVVDDSQLPKDRFSAERLKGVDSTLKIQPAELGDSAMYLCASSLMGQGPGELFFGEGSRLTVL.

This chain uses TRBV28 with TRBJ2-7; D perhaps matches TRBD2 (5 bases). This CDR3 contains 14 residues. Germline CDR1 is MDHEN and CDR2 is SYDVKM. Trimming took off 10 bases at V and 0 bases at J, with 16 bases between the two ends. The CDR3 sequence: CAILKSGDSYEQYF. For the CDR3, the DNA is TGTGCCATCCTCAAGTCCGGGGACTCCTACGAGCAGTACTTC.

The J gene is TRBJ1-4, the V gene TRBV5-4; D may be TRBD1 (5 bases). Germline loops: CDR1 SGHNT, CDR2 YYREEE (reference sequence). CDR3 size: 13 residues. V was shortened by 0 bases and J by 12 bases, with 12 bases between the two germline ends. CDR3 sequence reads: CASSLAWTNQLFF. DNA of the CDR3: TGTGCCAGCAGCTTGGCTTGGACAAATCAACTGTTTTTT.

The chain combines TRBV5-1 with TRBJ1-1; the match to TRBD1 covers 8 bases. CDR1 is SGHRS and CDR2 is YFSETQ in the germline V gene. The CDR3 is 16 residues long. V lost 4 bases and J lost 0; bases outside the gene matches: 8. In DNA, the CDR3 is TGCGCCAGCAGCGCGCGGACAGGGCCTATGAACACTGAAGCTTTCTTT. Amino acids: CASSARTGPMNTEAFF. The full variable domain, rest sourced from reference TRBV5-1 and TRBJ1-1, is KAGVTQTPRYLIKTRGQQVTLSCSPISGHRSVSWYQQTPGQGLQFLFEYFSETQRNKGNFPGRFSGRQFSNSRSEMNVSTLELGDSALYLCASSARTGPMNTEAFFGQGTRLTVV.

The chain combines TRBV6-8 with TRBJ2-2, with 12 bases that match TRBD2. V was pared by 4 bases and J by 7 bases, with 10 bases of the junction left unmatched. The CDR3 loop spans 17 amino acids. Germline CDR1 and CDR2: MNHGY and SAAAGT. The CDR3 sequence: CASSSPRTSGTNGELFF. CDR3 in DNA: TGTGCCAGCAGTTCACCAAGGACTAGCGGGACGAACGGGGAGCTGTTTTTT.

The CDR3 sequence: CASSVKVGGPFF. The CDR3, as DNA: TGTGCCAGCAGTGTAAAGGTGGGGGGACCGTTCTTT. This chain uses TRBV2 with TRBJ1-1, with D possibly being TRBD1 (5 bases). Germline V gives CDR1 SNHLY, CDR2 FYNNEI. The CDR3 is 12 amino acids. V lost 4 bases to trimming and J lost 14 bases, with 17 bases between them.

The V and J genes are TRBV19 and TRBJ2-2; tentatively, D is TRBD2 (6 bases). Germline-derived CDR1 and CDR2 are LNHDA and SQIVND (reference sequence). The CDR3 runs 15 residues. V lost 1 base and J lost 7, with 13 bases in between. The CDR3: CASSIVGGYSGELFF. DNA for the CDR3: TGTGCCAGTAGTATAGTTGGAGGGTATAGCGGGGAGCTGTTTTTT.

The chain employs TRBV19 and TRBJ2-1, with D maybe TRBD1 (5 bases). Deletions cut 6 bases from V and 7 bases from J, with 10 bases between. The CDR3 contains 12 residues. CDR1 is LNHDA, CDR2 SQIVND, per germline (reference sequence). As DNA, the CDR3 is TGTGCCAGTAGGAACCAGGGAAATGAGCAGTTCTTC. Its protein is CASRNQGNEQFF.

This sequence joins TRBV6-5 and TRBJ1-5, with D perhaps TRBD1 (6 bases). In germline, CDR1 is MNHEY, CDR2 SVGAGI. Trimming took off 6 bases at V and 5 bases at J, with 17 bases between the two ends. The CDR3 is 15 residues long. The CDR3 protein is CASSRGQLGDQPQHF. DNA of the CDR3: TGTGCCAGCAGCAGGGGCCAGCTGGGGGATCAGCCCCAGCATTTT.

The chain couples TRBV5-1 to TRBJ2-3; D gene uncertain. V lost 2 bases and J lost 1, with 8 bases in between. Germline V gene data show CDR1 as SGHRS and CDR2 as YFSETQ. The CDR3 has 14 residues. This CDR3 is CASSFGPRTDTQYF. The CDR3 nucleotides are TGCGCCAGCAGCTTCGGTCCCCGCACAGATACGCAGTATTTT.

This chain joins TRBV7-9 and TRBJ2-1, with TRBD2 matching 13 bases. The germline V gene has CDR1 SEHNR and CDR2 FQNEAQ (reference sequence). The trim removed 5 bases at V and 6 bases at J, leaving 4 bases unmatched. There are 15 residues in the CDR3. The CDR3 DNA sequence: TGTGCCAGCAGCACCTGGACTAGCGGGGGCAATGAGCAGTTCTTC. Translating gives CASSTWTSGGNEQFF.

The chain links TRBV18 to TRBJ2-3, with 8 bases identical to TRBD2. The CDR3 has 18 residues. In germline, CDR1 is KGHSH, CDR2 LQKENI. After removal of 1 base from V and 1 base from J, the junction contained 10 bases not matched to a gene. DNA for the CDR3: TGTGCCAGCTCACCACTGTCCCGGGGGGGCACAGGCACAGATACGCAGTATTTT. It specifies CASSPLSRGGTGTDTQYF.

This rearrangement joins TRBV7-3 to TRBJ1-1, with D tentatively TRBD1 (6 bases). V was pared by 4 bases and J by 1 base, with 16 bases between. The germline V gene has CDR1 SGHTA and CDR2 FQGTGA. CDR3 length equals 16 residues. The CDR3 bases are TGTGCCAGCAGCTCGCAAACAGGGTTCGGGAACACTGAAGCTTTCTTT. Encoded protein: CASSSQTGFGNTEAFF.

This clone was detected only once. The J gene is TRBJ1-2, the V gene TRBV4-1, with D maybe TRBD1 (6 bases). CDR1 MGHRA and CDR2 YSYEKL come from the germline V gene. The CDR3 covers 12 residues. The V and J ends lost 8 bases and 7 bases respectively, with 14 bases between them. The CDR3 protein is CASSTTGSGYTF. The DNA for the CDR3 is TGCGCCAGCTCTACCACAGGGTCTGGCTACACCTTC.

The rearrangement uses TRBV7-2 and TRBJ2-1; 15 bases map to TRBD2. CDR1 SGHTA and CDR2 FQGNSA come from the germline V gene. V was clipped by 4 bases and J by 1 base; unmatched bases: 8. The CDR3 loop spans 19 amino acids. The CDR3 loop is CASSSGTSGRYNSYNEQFF. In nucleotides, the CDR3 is TGTGCCAGCAGCTCCGGGACTAGCGGGAGGTACAATTCCTACAATGAGCAGTTCTTC.

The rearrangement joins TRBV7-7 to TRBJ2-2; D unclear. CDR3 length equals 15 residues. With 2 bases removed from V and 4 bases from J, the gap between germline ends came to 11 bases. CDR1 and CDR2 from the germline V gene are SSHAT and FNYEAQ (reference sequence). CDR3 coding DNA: TGTGCCAGCAGCTTAACGACATATCCCACCGGGGAGCTGTTTTTT. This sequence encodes CASSLTTYPTGELFF.

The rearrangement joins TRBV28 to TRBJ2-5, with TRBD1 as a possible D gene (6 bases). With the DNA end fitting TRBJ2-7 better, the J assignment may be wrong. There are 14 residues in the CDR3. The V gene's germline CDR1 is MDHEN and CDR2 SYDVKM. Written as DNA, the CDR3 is TGTGCCAGCAGTACCCCCCTGGGGGCCGACGAGCAGTACTTC. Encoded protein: CASSTPLGADEQYF.